The entry below describes one T cell receptor (beta chain). Its cognate antigen is unknown. This specimen comes from a study of T cell repertoires in cytomegalovirus infection. Study background: Recently identified HLA-C-restricted CMV epitopes and well-studied HLA-B-restricted CMV epitopes were used by the study. Both a matching HLA type and CMV infection were indicated by public TCR beta signatures.

The germline gives CDR1 LGHNA, CDR2 YSLEER. This CDR3 comprises 17 residues. The junction had 7 bases not matched to a gene; V was cut back by 1 base and J by 6 bases. TCRdb fed the reads into MiXCR, producing one record per CDR3 protein. The sample has more than 300,000 distinct CDR3 sequences; roughly 34% are singletons. V usage is TRBV4-3 and J usage is TRBJ2-2, with 11 bases that match TRBD2. The specimen was cultured PBMCs, collected from culture after CMV antigen stimulation. This clonotype was sampled from a human donor in good health (CMV status not recorded). Some clones in this sample may be carry-over from other donors' samples. CDR3 protein: CASSQAGTSGFPGELFF. The CDR3 region has the DNA TGCGCCAGCAGCCAAGCCGGGACTAGCGGTTTTCCCGGGGAGCTGTTTTTT.